This T cell receptor beta chain was documented in a study of blood T cell repertoires in COVID-19. About the study: COVID-19 samples collected from the United States, Italy and Spain covered acute and convalescent phases. Sources were T cells, B-cell-depleted T cells, or PBMCs; the material itself was cDNA or gDNA.

In the original analysis: Reference gene primer amplification in the assay estimated nucleated cell counts. Sequencing used immunoSEQ multiplex PCR; TCRdb keeps in-frame clones, though not all of them. The V and J calls and clone size are taken from that table; D and trimming were inferred from the DNA. Among 30,000 to 45,000 clones listed, around 80% were seen once. V lost 4 bases, J lost 4 bases, and 7 bases lay in between. This CDR3 is built from 12 residues. CDR1 and CDR2 (germline): SGHAT, FQNNGV. Sample: peripheral blood. The clonotype originates from a man between 60 and 70 years old in a cohort sampled during active COVID-19. The rearrangement links TRBV11-2 to TRBJ1-2; D perhaps matches TRBD1 (6 bases). The CDR3 region has the DNA TGTGCCAGCAGCTCGGACAGCTATGGCTACACCTTC. As protein: CASSSDSYGYTF.